The clone carrying this TCR beta chain was counted a few times. Its specificity is not known. The data belong to a study of regulatory T cells in long-lasting Graves disease. Overall study results and limits: Since the sample size was small, accuracy may have been reduced.

In building TCR beta libraries, iRepertoire HTBI primers were used together with Arm-PCR of CDR3 regions. MiXCR, run by TCRdb on the multiplex PCR reads, gives a single entry per CDR3 protein. The table includes some 560,000 distinct CDR3 sequences, around 16% detected once. The CDR3 contains 16 residues. The V gene lost 4 bases and the J gene lost 4 bases, with 14 bases spanning the gap. Time point specified: newly diagnosed GD, antithyroid drugs for less than 3 months. PBMCs were the source of the RNA used for TCR sequencing. These data also formed part of another study, on T cells in Graves' hyperthyroidism and ophthalmopathy.

The clonotype comes from a woman aged 35-65 years with Graves disease. This sample comprised peripheral blood mononuclear cells (PBMCs), obtained at new diagnosis, from a patient treated with antithyroid drugs. The J gene is TRBJ1-6, the V gene TRBV12-3 or TRBV12-4, with TRBD1 as a possible D gene (6 bases). The CDR3 spells CASSWGRRGYNSPLHF. The CDR3 coding sequence is TGTGCCAGCAGTTGGGGGCGCAGGGGATATAATTCACCCCTCCACTTT.